The next 8 T cell receptor beta chains were all read from a single sample in a study of blood T cell repertoires in COVID-19. Some clones are missing from TCRdb's copy, which holds only in-frame ones; the method was immunoSEQ multiplex PCR. The sample lists about 24,000 clones, roughly 89% occurring once. The sequencing sample was made of peripheral blood. The receptors stem from a human donor in a cohort sampled during active COVID-19.

The chain couples TRBV7-2 to TRBJ1-2, with 9 bases that match TRBD1. CDR1 and CDR2 from the germline V gene are SGHTA and FQGNSA. CDR3 length: 15 amino acids. The junction had 8 bases not matched to a gene; V was cut back by 3 bases and J by 6 bases. The DNA for the CDR3 is TGTGCCAGCAGCTTCCTTCTAACAGGGGGCCATGGCTACACCTTC. This codes for CASSFLLTGGHGYTF.

This chain joins TRBV6-5 and TRBJ2-7; TRBD1 matches 9 bases. With 10 bases clipped from V and 6 bases from J, the junction kept 10 bases outside the gene matches. Germline CDR1 is MNHEY and CDR2 is SVGAGI. This CDR3 spans 13 amino acids. DNA of the CDR3: TGTGCCACCAACTCGGGGACAGGGCGCGAGCAGTACTTC. The encoded protein is CATNSGTGREQYF.

About this clone itself: Additional DNA sequences in this sample encode the identical CDR3. The V call is TRBV19, the J call TRBJ1-1; D is possibly TRBD1 (5 bases). Deletions cut 4 bases from V and 9 bases from J, with 15 bases between. CDR1 and CDR2 (germline): LNHDA, SQIVND (reference sequence). This CDR3 has 13 amino acids. The CDR3 DNA reads TGTGCCAGTAGTAACGCTCAGGGACTACAAGCTTTCTTT. It encodes CASSNAQGLQAFF.

V is TRBV3-1 (or the pseudogene TRBV3-2) and J is TRBJ2-1; 7 nucleotides match TRBD2. CDR3 size: 16 residues. Trimming cost V 0 bases and J 8 bases; bases outside gene matches: 10. Per the germline V gene, CDR1 is LGHDT and CDR2 is YNNKEL (reference sequence). The CDR3 DNA follows: TGTGCCAGCAGCCAAGATCAGCGGACTAGATTTGATGAGCAGTTCTTC. This codes for CASSQDQRTRFDEQFF.

This clone was found once. The chain couples TRBV28 to TRBJ1-2; D may be TRBD1 (6 bases). Germline assignment: CDR1 MDHEN and CDR2 SYDVKM. V gave up 3 bases and J gave up 7 bases, with 15 bases separating them. The length of the CDR3 is 14 residues. DNA of the CDR3: TGTGCCAGCAGTTTGATTCAAGAGACAGGTGGCTACACCTTC. Its protein is CASSLIQETGGYTF.

The count of this clone is one. The genes are TRBV3-1 (or the pseudogene TRBV3-2) and TRBJ2-5; no definite D call. Looked up from germline, CDR1 is LGHDT and CDR2 is YNNKEL (reference sequence). The CDR3 spans 14 residues. Deletions cut 1 base from V and 3 bases from J, with 9 bases between. As DNA, the CDR3 is TGTGCCAGCAGCCAAGTTGTGGGCAAAGAGACCCAGTACTTC. It translates to CASSQVVGKETQYF.

The chain couples TRBV4-3 to TRBJ1-4; a weak D match, TRBD1 (6 bases). This CDR3 is built from 15 residues. Per the germline V gene, CDR1 is LGHNA and CDR2 is YSLEER. The ends were cut back, 4 bases at V and 7 bases at J, with 16 bases in the middle. CDR3 residues: CASSREQGGLEKLFF. CDR3 bases: TGCGCCAGCAGCCGAGAACAGGGTGGCCTTGAAAAACTGTTTTTT.

The chain has TRBV24-1 and TRBJ2-3; 12 nucleotides align to TRBD2. J gave up 2 bases and V 2 bases, and 4 bases lay outside the gene matches. Germline loops: CDR1 KGHDR, CDR2 SFDVKD. This CDR3 comprises 17 residues. The CDR3 coding sequence is TGTGCCACCAGTGATTCCGGACTAGCGGGAAACACAGATACGCAGTATTTT. As protein: CATSDSGLAGNTDTQYF.